A selection of T cell receptor beta chains follows, all from one sample in a study of blood T cell repertoires in COVID-19. Here immunoSEQ multiplex PCR was the method, and the copy in TCRdb shows in-frame clones only, minus some. The table records around 260,000 clones, 85% to 90% of them present only once. The sample was peripheral blood. The receptors here all came from a woman in her thirties or forties who had recovered from COVID-19. CDR3s include the opening cysteine and the closing phenylalanine or tryptophan.

v_gene,len,j_gene,CDR3aa
TRBV9,15,TRBJ1-4,CASSTAGQGDEKLFF
TRBV5-1,15,TRBJ1-1,CASYPEGWGDTEAFF
TRBV27,18,TRBJ1-6,CASRAFVGASSYNSPLHF
TRBV18,13,TRBJ2-2,CASSPASLRELFF
TRBV7-6,14,TRBJ2-7,CASSYLQAYYEQYF
TRBV5-4,18,TRBJ2-7,CASSPAPGLAGASYEQYF
TRBV5-1,15,TRBJ1-6,CASSPGGAENSPLHF
TRBV9,15,TRBJ2-7,CASSLGTGGYYEQYF
TRBV7-2,14,TRBJ2-5,CASSPLAGRETQYF
TRBV7-9,16,TRBJ1-2,CASSPKWGGDNYGYTF
TRBV5-8,14,TRBJ2-7,CASVRSGGTYEQYF
TRBV7-9,13,TRBJ2-1,CASSWGGNNEQFF
TRBV5-5,14,TRBJ1-2,CASSLAPGGYGYTF
TRBV2,14,TRBJ2-4,CASSPRTGENIQYF
TRBV27,16,TRBJ1-2,CASSWVGTGGREGYTF
TRBV5-1,13,TRBJ2-7,CASSGLGHYEQYF
TRBV7-9,15,TRBJ1-6,CASSFQSTGNSPLHF
TRBV9,13,TRBJ2-7,CASSVVEVGEQYF
TRBV5-1,16,TRBJ2-3,CASSLEARGGTDTQYF
TRBV5-1,12,TRBJ1-1,CASSSGQGKAFF
TRBV30,15,TRBJ1-6,CAWSAETGGGSPLHF
TRBV2,14,TRBJ1-6,CASSGRGANSPLHF
TRBV9,16,TRBJ2-3,CASSPLAGGHTDTQYF
TRBV10-2,11,TRBJ2-3,CASSAADTQYF
TRBV29-1,13,TRBJ1-1,CSATRQEYTEAFF
TRBV30,13,TRBJ1-1,CAWGVGGRTEAFF
TRBV6-2/TRBV6-3,18,TRBJ2-7,CASSYSRSGTGIWYEQYF
TRBV27,12,TRBJ1-4,CAGQGPNEKLFF
TRBV4-1,16,TRBJ2-7,CASSPKTRGPPYEQYF
TRBV7-2,16,TRBJ1-3,CASSWRDPYSGNTIYF
TRBV13,14,TRBJ1-2,CASIGQEGLRGYTF
TRBV5-8,15,TRBJ1-1,CASSSRDRKRTEAFF
TRBV5-1,19,TRBJ2-5,CASSRTGTSGGEREETQYF
TRBV12-3/TRBV12-4,12,TRBJ2-7,CASSPDTYEQYF
TRBV9,14,TRBJ2-7,CASSVGGTTYEQYF
TRBV6-1,15,TRBJ1-2,CASSDPSTANYGYTF
TRBV2,12,TRBJ2-7,CASRASSYEQYF
TRBV3-1/TRBV3-2,15,TRBJ2-3,CASSQDTGTGNTQYF
TRBV4-2,18,TRBJ2-1,CASSQESFTSGGQDEQFF
TRBV7-8,13,TRBJ2-4,CASSLGRGNIQYF
TRBV6-5,16,TRBJ2-1,CASSYMRDRGRNEQFF
TRBV7-8,15,TRBJ2-7,CASSLAQGNSYEQYF
TRBV6-6,21,TRBJ1-3,CASSHLMPVVAAAGWENTIYF
TRBV5-1,17,TRBJ2-2,CASSLAAGLTTGGELFF
TRBV3-1/TRBV3-2,18,TRBJ2-3,CASSPRTSGTPYTDTQYF